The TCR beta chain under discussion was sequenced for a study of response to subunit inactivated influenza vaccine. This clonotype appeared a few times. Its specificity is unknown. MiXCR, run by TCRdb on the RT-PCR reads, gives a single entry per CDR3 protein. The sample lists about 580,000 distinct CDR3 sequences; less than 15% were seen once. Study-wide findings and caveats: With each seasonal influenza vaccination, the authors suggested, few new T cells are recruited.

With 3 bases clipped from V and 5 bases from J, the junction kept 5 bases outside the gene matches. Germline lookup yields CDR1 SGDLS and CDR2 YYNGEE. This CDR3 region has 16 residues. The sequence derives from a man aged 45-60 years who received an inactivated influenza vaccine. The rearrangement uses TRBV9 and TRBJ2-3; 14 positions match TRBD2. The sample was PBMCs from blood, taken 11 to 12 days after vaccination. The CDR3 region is CASSATSGRAQDTQYF. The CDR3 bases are TGTGCCAGCAGCGCGACTAGCGGGAGGGCCCAAGATACGCAGTATTTT.